This T cell receptor (beta chain) was retrieved from a study of T cells in Graves' hyperthyroidism and ophthalmopathy. Stable disease denoted Graves' hyperthyroidism without ophthalmopathy progression within 18 months. A note on this clonotype: The final CDR3 position lacks the conserved phenylalanine or tryptophan, pointing to a likely read error.

Researchers amplified the TCR beta CDR3 regions from RNA transcripts. HTBI primers drove first-round RT-PCR of the TCR CDR3. TCRdb fed the multiplex PCR reads into MiXCR, producing one record per CDR3 protein. Among around 690,000 distinct CDR3 sequences listed, roughly 17% were seen once. CDR3 length: 15 residues. V lost 4 bases and J lost 1; bases outside the gene matches: 5. The germline V gene encodes CDR1 KGHSH and CDR2 LQKENI. The gene calls are TRBV18 and TRBJ2-5; 8 bases fit TRBD2. The TCR was taken from a middle-aged man with Graves' hyperthyroidism. Sequenced material: blood. The CDR3 loop is CASSLAGGLQETQYL. The CDR3 region has the DNA TGTGCCAGCTCACTGGCGGGAGGTCTCCAAGAGACCCAGTACCTC.